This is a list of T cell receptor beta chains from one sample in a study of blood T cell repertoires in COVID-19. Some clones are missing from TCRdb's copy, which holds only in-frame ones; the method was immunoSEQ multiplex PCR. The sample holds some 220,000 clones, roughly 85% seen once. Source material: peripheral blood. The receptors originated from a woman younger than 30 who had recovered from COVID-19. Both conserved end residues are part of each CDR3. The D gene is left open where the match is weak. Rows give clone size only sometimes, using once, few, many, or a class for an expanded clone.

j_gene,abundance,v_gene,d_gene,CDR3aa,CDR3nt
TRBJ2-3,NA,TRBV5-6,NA,CASSPEWTDVPTQYF,TGTGCCAGCAGCCCGGAATGGACAGACGTGCCTACGCAGTATTTT
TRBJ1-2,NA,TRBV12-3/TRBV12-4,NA,CASSLGLNYGYTF,TGTGCCAGCAGTTTAGGACTGAACTATGGCTACACCTTC
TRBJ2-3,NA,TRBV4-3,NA,CASSQARADSTDTQYF,TGCGCCAGCAGCCAAGCGAGAGCGGATAGCACAGATACGCAGTATTTT
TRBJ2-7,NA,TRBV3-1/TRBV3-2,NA,CASSLGFPAGEQYF,TGTGCCAGCAGCCTTGGCTTTCCGGCGGGTGAGCAGTACTTC
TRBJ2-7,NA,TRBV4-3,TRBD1,CASSQVEAGTGTFGEQYF,TGCGCCAGCAGTCAAGTGGAAGCCGGGACAGGAACATTTGGGGAGCAGTACTTC
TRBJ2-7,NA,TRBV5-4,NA,CASSSTGLATEQYF,TGTGCCAGCAGCTCCACCGGGCTAGCGACCGAGCAGTACTTC
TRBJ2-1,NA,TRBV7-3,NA,CASSSSREDEQFF,TGTGCCAGCAGCTCCTCCCGCGAGGATGAGCAGTTCTTC
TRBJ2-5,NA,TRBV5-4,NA,CASSLVYLGSQETQYF,TGTGCCAGCAGCTTGGTTTATCTGGGCTCTCAAGAGACCCAGTACTTC
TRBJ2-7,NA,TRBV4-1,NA,CASSQFPGFAYEQYF,TGCGCCAGCAGCCAATTCCCGGGTTTTGCCTACGAGCAGTACTTC
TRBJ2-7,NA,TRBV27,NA,CASSTSGPSYEQYF,TGTGCCAGCAGTACCTCAGGTCCCTCCTACGAGCAGTACTTC
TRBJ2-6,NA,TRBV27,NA,CASSTRDSLSSGANVLTF,TGTGCCAGCAGTACGCGGGACAGCCTCAGCTCTGGGGCCAACGTCCTGACTTTC
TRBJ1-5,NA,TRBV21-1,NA,CANPLRHPKPGTGRDQPQHF,TGTGCCAACCCACTCCGACACCCTAAACCCGGGACAGGGAGGGATCAGCCCCAGCATTTT
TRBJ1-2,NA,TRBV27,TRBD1,CASSAHTGGADYGYTF,TGTGCCAGCAGTGCGCATACAGGGGGCGCTGACTATGGCTACACCTTC
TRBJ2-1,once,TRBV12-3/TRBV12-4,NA,CASSSFQASEQFF,TGTGCCAGCAGCTCTTTTCAGGCATCCGAGCAGTTCTTC
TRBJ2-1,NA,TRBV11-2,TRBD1,CASSSDRVINEQFF,TGTGCCAGCAGCAGCGACAGGGTTATAAATGAGCAGTTCTTC
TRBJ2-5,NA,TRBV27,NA,CASSPGDGETQYF,TGTGCCAGCAGTCCGGGAGACGGGGAGACCCAGTACTTC
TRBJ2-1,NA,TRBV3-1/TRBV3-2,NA,CASSQDRFRFF,TGTGCCAGCAGCCAAGACAGATTTCGGTTCTTC
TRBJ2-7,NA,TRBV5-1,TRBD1,CASSSDRAHEQYF,TGCGCCAGCAGCTCGGACAGGGCTCACGAGCAGTACTTC
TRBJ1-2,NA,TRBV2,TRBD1,CASRWTGGNGYTF,TGTGCCAGCAGATGGACAGGGGGCAATGGCTACACCTTC
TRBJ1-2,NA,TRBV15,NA,CATSRDRVGGYTF,TGTGCCACCAGCAGAGACCGGGTCGGCGGCTACACCTTC
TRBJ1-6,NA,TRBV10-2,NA,CASSDRGNSPLHF,TGCGCCAGCAGTGACAGGGGTAATTCACCCCTCCACTTT
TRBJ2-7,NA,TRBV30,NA,CAWSGTVYEQYF,TGTGCCTGGAGTGGGACAGTTTACGAGCAGTACTTC
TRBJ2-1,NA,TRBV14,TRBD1,CASSPRDRVNNEQFF,TGTGCCAGCAGCCCCCGGGACAGGGTTAACAATGAGCAGTTCTTC
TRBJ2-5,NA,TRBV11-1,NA,CASSFAGQETQYF,TGTGCCAGCAGCTTTGCGGGGCAAGAGACCCAGTACTTC
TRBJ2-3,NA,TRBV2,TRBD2,CASSLRTSGRDTQYF,TGTGCCAGCAGCCTAAGGACTAGCGGGAGGGATACGCAGTATTTT
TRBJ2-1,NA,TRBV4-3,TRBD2,CASSPGLAGGSRHNEQFF,TGCGCCAGCAGCCCGGGACTAGCGGGAGGGTCTCGTCACAATGAGCAGTTCTTC
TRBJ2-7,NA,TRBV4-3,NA,CASSQDQGREQYF,TGCGCCAGCAGCCAAGATCAGGGCAGGGAGCAGTACTTC
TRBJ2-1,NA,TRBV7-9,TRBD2,CASSLVELAGGLYNEQFF,TGTGCCAGCAGCTTAGTCGAGCTAGCGGGAGGATTATACAATGAGCAGTTCTTC
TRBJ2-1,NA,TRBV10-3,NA,CAISGSFNEQFF,TGTGCCATCAGCGGGTCTTTCAATGAGCAGTTCTTC
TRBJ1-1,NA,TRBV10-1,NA,CASSPGGTEAFF,TGCGCCAGCAGCCCCGGGGGGACTGAAGCTTTCTTT
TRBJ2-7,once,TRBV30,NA,CAWSLGGSYEQYF,TGTGCCTGGAGTTTAGGGGGCTCCTACGAGCAGTACTTC
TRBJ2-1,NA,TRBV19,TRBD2,CASSIEGLSGRRYNEQFF,TGTGCCAGTAGTATAGAGGGACTTTCCGGGAGGAGGTACAATGAGCAGTTCTTC
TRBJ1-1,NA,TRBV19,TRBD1,CASSFRGLMNTEAFF,TGTGCCAGTAGTTTCAGGGGGCTCATGAACACTGAAGCTTTCTTT
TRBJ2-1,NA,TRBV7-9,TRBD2,CASSPTGLAGVGEQFF,TGTGCCAGCAGCCCAACGGGACTAGCGGGAGTAGGAGAGCAGTTCTTC
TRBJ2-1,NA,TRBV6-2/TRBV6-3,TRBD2,CASSYSRRYSGRALNEQFF,TGTGCCAGCAGTTACTCCCGAAGATATAGCGGGAGGGCCCTCAATGAGCAGTTCTTC
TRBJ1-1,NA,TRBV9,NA,CASSVDPGPQGAFF,TGTGCCAGCAGCGTTGATCCGGGACCTCAGGGGGCTTTCTTT
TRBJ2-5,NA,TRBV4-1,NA,CASSPTTRIRGRVQETQYF,TGCGCCAGCAGCCCAACGACGCGGATTCGCGGTCGGGTCCAAGAGACCCAGTACTTC
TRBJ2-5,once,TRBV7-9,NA,CASSFRGEQETQYF,TGTGCCAGCAGCTTCCGCGGTGAACAAGAGACCCAGTACTTC
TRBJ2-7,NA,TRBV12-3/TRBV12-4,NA,CASSPRYYEQYF,TGTGCCAGCAGTCCTAGATACTACGAGCAGTACTTC
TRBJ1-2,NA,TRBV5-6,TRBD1,CASSPGQSGGYGYTF,TGTGCCAGCAGCCCGGGACAGTCGGGTGGCTATGGCTACACCTTC
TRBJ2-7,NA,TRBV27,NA,CASSLSGGFYEQYF,TGTGCCAGCAGTTTATCCGGCGGTTTCTACGAGCAGTACTTC
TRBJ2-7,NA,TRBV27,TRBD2,CASKLTAGASVNEQYF,TGTGCCAGCAAACTTACGGCGGGAGCGAGTGTTAACGAGCAGTACTTC
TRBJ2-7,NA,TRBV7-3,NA,CASSLAGGEQYF,TGTGCCAGCAGCTTAGCAGGAGGGGAGCAGTACTTC
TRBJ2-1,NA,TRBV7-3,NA,CASSLNSGSGAQFF,TGTGCCAGCAGCTTAAATTCCGGGAGTGGGGCCCAGTTCTTC
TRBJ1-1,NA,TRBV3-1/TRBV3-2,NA,CASSQAGVAAFF,TGTGCCAGCAGCCAGGCAGGGGTTGCAGCTTTCTTT